This T cell receptor beta chain was observed in a study of T cells in Graves' hyperthyroidism and ophthalmopathy. A note on this clonotype: Its target is not known.

From germline, CDR1 is MGHRA and CDR2 YSYEKL. The germline V and J ends were trimmed by 3 bases and 0 bases, with 15 bases remaining between them. This CDR3 is 16 amino acids long. Amplification of TCR beta CDR3 regions used RNA as the template. The HTBI primer set served for first-round RT-PCR of the TCR CDR3. TCRdb used MiXCR to reprocess the multiplex PCR reads, holding one entry per CDR3 protein. The sample holds 500,000 to 550,000 distinct CDR3 sequences, less than 25% seen once. Study-level points and caveats: Model-based prediction identified ophthalmopathy a median around seven months prior to its onset.

The source of this sequence is a man younger than 35 with Graves' hyperthyroidism. Sequences were obtained from blood. V and J are TRBV4-1 and TRBJ2-7, with a weak D call TRBD1 (6 bases). CDR3 protein: CASSQESSGVSYEQYF. CDR3 DNA sequence: TGCGCCAGCAGCCAGGAGTCGTCAGGGGTCTCCTACGAGCAGTACTTC.